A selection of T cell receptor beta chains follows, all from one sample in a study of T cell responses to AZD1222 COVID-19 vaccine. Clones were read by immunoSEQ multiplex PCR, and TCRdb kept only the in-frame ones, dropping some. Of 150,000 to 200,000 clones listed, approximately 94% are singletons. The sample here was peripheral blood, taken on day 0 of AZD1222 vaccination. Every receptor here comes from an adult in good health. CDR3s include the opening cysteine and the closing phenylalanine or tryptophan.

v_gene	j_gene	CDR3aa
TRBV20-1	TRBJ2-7	CSARGDYEQYF
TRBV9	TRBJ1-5	CASSVEPGNQPQHF
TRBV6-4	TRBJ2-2	CASSPYTNTGELFF
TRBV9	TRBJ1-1	CASSFLDRGNTEAFF
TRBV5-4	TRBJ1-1	CASSPHKSEAFF
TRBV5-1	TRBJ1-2	CASSHGQGGYTF
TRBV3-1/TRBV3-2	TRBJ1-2	CASSQDRGLNYGYTF
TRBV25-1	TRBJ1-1	CASSAQGAGTEAFF
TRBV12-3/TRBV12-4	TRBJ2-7	CASRLAGDGEQYF
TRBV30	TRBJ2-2	CAWSPWGEGGELFF
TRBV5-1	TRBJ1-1	CASSSGIEAFF
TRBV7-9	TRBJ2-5	CASSLVGGLTEETQYF
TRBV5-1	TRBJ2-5	CASGKSRDGDQYF
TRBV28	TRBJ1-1	CASSVRGRFSTEAFF
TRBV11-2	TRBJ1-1	CASSLRGSEAFF
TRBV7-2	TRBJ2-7	CASSLGQWGYYEQYF
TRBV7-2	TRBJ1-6	CASSTQASDNSPLHF
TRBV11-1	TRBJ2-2	CASSSPGTGFAGELFF
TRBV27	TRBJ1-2	CASGSGARGYGYTF
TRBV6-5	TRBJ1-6	CASSYSKSTVSPLHF
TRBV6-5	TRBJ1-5	CASTDRNSNQPQHF
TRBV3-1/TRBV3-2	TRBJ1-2	CASSHHKGHGYTF
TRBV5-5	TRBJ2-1	CASSLAGSYNEQFF
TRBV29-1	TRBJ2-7	CSVDVGQSYEQYF
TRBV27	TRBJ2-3	CASGVVTDTQYF
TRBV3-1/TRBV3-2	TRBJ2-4	CASSQVLDRLLAKNIQYF
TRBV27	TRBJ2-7	CASSATTSGGTYEQYF
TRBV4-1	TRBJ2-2	CASSQEAQRRELFF
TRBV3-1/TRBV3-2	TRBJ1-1	CASSQGVGSSQAFF
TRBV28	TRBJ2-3	CASSLAVTDTQYF
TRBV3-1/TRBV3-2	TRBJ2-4	CASSPYTGTKNIQYF
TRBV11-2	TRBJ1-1	CASSISGNTEAFF
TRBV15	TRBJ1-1	CATSRDRGGRTEAFF
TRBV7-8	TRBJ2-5	CASSLIGIRKETQYF
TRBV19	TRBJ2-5	CASSPMALGETQYF